The sample holds many counts of the clone carrying this T cell receptor beta chain. Its target is unknown. Unique molecular identifiers were incorporated when the TCRbeta library was constructed. MiXCR, run by TCRdb on the PCR reads, gives a single entry per CDR3 protein. The data contain roughly 500,000 distinct CDR3 sequences, about 11% of them seen just once; the ten biggest clones take up around 2%. The data were taken from a study of T-cell reconstitution after alpha-beta-depleted transplantation in children. Study outcomes and limitations: Several hundred graft clones that had expanded were reportedly the source of alpha-beta T cells about two months after transplant. Certain patients had high TCRbeta diversity at day 60, and it came from recipient T cells and thymic progenitors that survived. At one year after transplant, newly produced T cells mostly accounted for T-cell counts and diversity.

This sequence originates from a child aged 2-15 years with inherited bone marrow failure, due to receive a stem cell transplant. The sample here was PBMCs, taken before TCRalphabeta/CD19-depleted stem cell transplant.

The CDR3 protein is CSVGLTEMGYGYTF. DNA for the CDR3: TGCAGCGTTGGGCTGACAGAGATGGGCTATGGCTACACCTTC. The chain uses TRBV29-1 and TRBJ1-2; D is possibly TRBD1 (5 bases). The V end lost 4 bases, the J end lost 4 bases, and 16 bases lay between the germline ends. Germline V gene data show CDR1 as SQVTM and CDR2 as ANQGSEA. CDR3 length: 14 residues.